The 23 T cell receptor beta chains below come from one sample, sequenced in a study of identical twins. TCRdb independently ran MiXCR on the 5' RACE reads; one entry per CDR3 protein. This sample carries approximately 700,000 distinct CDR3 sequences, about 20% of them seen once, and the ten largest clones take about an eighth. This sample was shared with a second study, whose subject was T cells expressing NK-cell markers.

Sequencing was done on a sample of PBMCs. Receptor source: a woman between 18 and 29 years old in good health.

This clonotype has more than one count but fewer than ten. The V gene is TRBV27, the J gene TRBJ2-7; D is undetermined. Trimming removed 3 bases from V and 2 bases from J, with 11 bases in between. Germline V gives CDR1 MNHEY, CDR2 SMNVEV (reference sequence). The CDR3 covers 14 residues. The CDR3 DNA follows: TGTGCCAGCAGTTTTTTCGGCTCAGCCTACGAGCAGTACTTC. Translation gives CASSFFGSAYEQYF.

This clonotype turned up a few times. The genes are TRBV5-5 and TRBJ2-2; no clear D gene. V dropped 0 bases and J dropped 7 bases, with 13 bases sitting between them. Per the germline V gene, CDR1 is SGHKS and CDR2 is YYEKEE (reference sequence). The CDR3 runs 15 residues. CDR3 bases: TGTGCCAGCAGCTTGGGGGCCCTACTTCTCGGGGAGCTGTTTTTT. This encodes CASSLGALLLGELFF.

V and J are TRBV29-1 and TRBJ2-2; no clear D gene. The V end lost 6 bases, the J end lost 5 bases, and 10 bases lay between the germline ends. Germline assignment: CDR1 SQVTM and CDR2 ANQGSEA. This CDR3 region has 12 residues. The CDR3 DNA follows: TGCAGCGTATATCACCGAACCGGGGAGCTGTTTTTT. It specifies CSVYHRTGELFF.

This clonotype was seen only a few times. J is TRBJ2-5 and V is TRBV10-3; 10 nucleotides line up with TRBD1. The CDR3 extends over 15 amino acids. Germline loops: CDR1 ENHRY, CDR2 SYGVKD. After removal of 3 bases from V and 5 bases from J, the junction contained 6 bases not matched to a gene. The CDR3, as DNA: TGTGCCATCAGTGACCGGGACAGGGGTATGGAGACCCAGTACTTC. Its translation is CAISDRDRGMETQYF.

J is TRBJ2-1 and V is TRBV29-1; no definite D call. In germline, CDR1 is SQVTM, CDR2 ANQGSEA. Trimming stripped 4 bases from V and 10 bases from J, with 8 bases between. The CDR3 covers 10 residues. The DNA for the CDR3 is TGCAGCGTTGTCCCCGGAGAGCAGTTCTTC. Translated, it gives CSVVPGEQFF.

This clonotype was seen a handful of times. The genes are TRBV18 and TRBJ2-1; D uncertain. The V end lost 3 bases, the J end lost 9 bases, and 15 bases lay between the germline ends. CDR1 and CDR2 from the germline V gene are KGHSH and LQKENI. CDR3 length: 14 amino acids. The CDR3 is CASSPSIGYAEQFF. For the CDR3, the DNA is TGTGCCAGCTCACCTTCGATCGGCTACGCTGAGCAGTTCTTC.

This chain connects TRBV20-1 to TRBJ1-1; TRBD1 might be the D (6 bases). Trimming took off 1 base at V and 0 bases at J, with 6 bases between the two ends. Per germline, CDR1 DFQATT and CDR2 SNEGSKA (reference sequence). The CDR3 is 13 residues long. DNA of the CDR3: TGCAGTGCTAGAGGGGGGCTGAACACTGAAGCTTTCTTT. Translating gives CSARGGLNTEAFF.

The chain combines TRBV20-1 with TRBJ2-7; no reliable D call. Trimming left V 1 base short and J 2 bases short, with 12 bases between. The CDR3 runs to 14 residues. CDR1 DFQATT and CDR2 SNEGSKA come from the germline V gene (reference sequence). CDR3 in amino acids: CSARASLGTYEQYF. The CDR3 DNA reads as TGCAGTGCTAGAGCCTCTTTAGGAACCTACGAGCAGTACTTC.

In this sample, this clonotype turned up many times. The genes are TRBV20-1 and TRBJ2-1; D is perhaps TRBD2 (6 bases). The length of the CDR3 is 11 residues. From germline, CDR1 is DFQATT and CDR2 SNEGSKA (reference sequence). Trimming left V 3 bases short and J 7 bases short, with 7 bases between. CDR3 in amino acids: CSARTSNEQFF. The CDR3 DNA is TGCAGTGCTAGGACTAGTAATGAGCAGTTCTTC.

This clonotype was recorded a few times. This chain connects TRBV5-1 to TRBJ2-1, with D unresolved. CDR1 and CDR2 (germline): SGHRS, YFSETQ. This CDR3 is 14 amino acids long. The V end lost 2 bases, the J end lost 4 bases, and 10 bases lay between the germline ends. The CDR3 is CASSLGIPYNEQFF. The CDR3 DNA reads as TGCGCCAGCAGCTTAGGGATTCCATACAATGAGCAGTTCTTC.

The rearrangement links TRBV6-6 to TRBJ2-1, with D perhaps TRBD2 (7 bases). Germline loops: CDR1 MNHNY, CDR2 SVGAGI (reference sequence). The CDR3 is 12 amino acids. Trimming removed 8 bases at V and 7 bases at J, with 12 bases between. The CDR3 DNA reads TGTGCCAGCTGTGCGGGGGCGAATGAGCAGTTCTTC. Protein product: CASCAGANEQFF.

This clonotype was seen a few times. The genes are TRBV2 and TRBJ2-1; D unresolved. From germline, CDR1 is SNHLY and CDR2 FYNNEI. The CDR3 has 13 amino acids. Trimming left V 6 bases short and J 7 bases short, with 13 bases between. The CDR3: CASRTTEGNEQFF. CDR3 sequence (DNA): TGTGCCAGCAGGACGACTGAAGGGAATGAGCAGTTCTTC.

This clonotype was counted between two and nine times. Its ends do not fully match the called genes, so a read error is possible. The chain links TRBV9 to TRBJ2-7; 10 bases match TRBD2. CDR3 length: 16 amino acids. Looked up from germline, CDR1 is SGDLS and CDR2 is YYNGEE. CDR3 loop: CASSPQAGGVSNEQYF. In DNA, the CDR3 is TGTGCCAGCAGCCCTCAAGCGGGAGGGGTCTCCAACGAGCAGTACTTC.

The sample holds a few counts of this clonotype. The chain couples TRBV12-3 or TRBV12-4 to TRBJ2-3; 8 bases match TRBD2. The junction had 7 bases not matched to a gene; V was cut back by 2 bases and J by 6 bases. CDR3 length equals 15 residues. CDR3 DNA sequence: TGTGCCAGCAGTTTAAGAGACGGGGGGGCGGATACGCAGTATTTT. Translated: CASSLRDGGADTQYF.

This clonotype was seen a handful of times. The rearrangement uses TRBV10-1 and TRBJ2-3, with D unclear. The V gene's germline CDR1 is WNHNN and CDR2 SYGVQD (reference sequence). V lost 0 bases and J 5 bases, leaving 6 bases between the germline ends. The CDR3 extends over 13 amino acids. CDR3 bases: TGCGCCAGCAGTGAGTCTCCCAGAGATACGCAGTATTTT. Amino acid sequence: CASSESPRDTQYF.

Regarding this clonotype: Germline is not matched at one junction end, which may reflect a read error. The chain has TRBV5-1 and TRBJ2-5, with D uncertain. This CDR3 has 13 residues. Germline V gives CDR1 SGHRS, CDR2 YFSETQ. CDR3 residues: CDSSQETQETQYF. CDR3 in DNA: TGCGACAGCAGCCAGGAGACTCAAGAGACCCAGTACTTC.

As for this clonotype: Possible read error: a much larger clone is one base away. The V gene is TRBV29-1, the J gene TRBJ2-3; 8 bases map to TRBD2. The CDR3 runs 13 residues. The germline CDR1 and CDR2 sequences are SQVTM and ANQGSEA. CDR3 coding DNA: TGCAGCGTTCCCGCGGGAGGAACCGATACGCCGTATTTT. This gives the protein CSVPAGGTDTPYF.

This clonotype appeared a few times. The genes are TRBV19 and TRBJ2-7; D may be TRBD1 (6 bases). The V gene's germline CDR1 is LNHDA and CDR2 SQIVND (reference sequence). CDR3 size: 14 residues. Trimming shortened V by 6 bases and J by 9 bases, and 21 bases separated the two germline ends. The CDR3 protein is CASRAGTHAGGQYF. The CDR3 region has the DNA TGTGCCAGTAGGGCCGGGACACACGCTGGGGGGCAGTACTTC.

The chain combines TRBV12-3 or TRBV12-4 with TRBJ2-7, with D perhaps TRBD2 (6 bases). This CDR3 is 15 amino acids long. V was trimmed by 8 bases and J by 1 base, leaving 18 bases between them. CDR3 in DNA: TGTGCCAGCGGTCCCGGGCGGGGTTTTTCCTACGAGCAGTACTTC. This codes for CASGPGRGFSYEQYF.

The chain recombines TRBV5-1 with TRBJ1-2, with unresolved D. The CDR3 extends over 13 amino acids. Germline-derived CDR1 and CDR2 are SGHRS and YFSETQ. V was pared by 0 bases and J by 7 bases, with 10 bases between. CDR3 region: CASSLDAGFGYTF. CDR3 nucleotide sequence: TGCGCCAGCAGCTTGGATGCGGGGTTTGGCTACACCTTC.

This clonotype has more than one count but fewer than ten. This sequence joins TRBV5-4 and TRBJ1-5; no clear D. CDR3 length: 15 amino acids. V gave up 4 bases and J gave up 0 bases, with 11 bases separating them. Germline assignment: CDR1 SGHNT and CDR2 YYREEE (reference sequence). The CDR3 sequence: CASSPPGYSNQPQHF. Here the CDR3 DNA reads TGTGCCAGCAGCCCTCCGGGGTATAGCAATCAGCCCCAGCATTTT.

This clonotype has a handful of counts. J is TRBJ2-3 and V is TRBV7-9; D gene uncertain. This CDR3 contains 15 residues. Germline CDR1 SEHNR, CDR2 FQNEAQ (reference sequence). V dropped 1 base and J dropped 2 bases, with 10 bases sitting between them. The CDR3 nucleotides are TGTGCCAGCAGCTTAGTTCATATTCCCACAGATACGCAGTATTTT. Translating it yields CASSLVHIPTDTQYF.

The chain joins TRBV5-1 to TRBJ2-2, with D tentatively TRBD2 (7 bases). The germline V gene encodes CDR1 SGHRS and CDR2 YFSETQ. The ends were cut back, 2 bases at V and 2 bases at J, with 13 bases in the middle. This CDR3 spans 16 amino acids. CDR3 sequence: CASSLRRGPNTGELFF. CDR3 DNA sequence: TGCGCCAGCAGCTTAAGGCGGGGGCCAAACACCGGGGAGCTGTTTTTT.